This entry features one TCR beta chain sequence. Antigen specificity is unknown. Within the sample, other DNA sequences also encode this same CDR3. Researchers ran the PCR with 60 Vbeta and 13 Jbeta primers. Only in-frame clones appear in the TCRdb table, and some are missing; sequencing was by immunoSEQ multiplex PCR. Altogether roughly 150,000 clones are present, more than 60% being singletons, with the ten largest covering around 9.3%. The data stem from a study of cytomegalovirus exposure and HLA in healthy donors. Findings and caveats of the study: Earlier findings revealed that most TCR beta V segments proved productive either about 87% or about 30% of the time.

Input material: PBMCs. This sequence was found in a man under 40 in good health and CMV-seropositive.

CDR3 coding DNA: TGCGCCAGCAGCTTGGCCAGCGGGGGGGGTGGTACTGAAGCTTTCTTT. Protein: CASSLASGGGGTEAFF. The chain employs TRBV5-1 and TRBJ1-1; D is possibly TRBD1 (5 bases). CDR3 length: 16 amino acids. Germline V gene data show CDR1 as SGHRS and CDR2 as YFSETQ. Trimming removed 0 bases from V and 5 bases from J, with 17 bases in between.